One and the same sample provided the 3 T cell receptor beta chains below, sequenced in a study of T cell changes during pregnancy in multiple sclerosis. Assay used: immunoSEQ multiplex PCR; TCRdb lists only in-frame clones, some missing. The table has some 64,000 clones, approximately 92% seen once. This sample comprised peripheral blood, obtained in the first trimester of pregnancy. The receptors stem from a female donor with multiple sclerosis, enrolled in a pregnancy study.

CDR3 region: CASSLVVASGPQETQYF. Written as DNA, the CDR3 is TGTGCCAGCAGCTTGGTTGTGGCTAGCGGGCCCCAAGAGACCCAGTACTTC. The J gene is TRBJ2-5, the V gene TRBV5-6, with TRBD2 matching over 8 bases. Germline lookup yields CDR1 SGHDT and CDR2 YYEEEE. J was trimmed by 1 base and V by 0 bases; bases with no gene match: 8. The CDR3 consists of 17 residues. The entire variable domain, with the rest obtained from reference TRBV5-6 and TRBJ2-5, is as follows: DAGVTQSPTHLIKTRGQQVTLRCSPKSGHDTVSWYQQALGQGPQFIFQYYEEEERQRGNFPDRFSGHQFPNYSSELNVNALLLGDSALYLCASSLVVASGPQETQYFGPGTRLLVL.

This clone was found once. The chain uses TRBV27 and TRBJ2-3; 8 bases line up with TRBD1. The V and J ends lost 4 bases and 2 bases, in that order; junction bases with no gene match: 5. The CDR3 runs to 15 residues. Germline assignment: CDR1 MNHEY and CDR2 SMNVEV (reference sequence). CDR3 amino acids: CASSSRQGSTDTQYF. The DNA for the CDR3 is TGTGCCAGCAGTTCCCGACAGGGGTCCACAGATACGCAGTATTTT.

This chain joins TRBV19 and TRBJ2-4; unclear D gene. There are 18 residues in the CDR3. The germline CDR1 and CDR2 sequences are LNHDA and SQIVND (reference sequence). Trimming took off 3 bases at V and 1 base at J, with 19 bases between the two ends. The CDR3 spells CASSIRGTSINAKNIQYF. CDR3 in DNA: TGTGCCAGTAGTATTAGAGGTACTTCCATTAACGCCAAAAACATTCAGTACTTC.